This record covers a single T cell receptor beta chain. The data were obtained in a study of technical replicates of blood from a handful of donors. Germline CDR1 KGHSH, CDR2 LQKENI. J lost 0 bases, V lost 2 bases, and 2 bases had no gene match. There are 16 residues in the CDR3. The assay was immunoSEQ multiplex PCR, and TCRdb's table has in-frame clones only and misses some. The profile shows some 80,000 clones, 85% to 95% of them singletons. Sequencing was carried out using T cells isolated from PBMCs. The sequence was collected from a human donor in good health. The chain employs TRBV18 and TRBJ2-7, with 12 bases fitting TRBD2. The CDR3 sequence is CASSPLGLAGSYEQYF. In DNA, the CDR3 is TGTGCCAGCTCACCATTGGGACTAGCGGGCTCCTACGAGCAGTACTTC.